The 18 T cell receptor beta chains in this list originate from one sample, sequenced in a study of blood T cell repertoires in COVID-19. Measured with immunoSEQ multiplex PCR; TCRdb has only the in-frame clones, and not every one. The data hold 300,000 to 350,000 clones, with about 91% observed a single time. Sequenced sample: peripheral blood. The receptors come from a man under 40 with COVID-19, enrolled during active disease.

The genes are TRBV28 and TRBJ2-2, with D possibly matching TRBD1 (6 bases). This CDR3 has 17 amino acids. The V gene lost 5 bases and the J gene lost 4 bases, with 20 bases spanning the gap. Germline CDR1 is MDHEN and CDR2 is SYDVKM. The CDR3 DNA is TGTGCCAGCAGTCCCCAGGGGTCCCCTAGTGGCACCGGGGAGCTGTTTTTT. Its translation: CASSPQGSPSGTGELFF. Using reference TRBV28 and TRBJ2-2 for the parts outside the CDR3, the full variable domain is DVKVTQSSRYLVKRTGEKVFLECVQDMDHENMFWYRQDPGLGLRLIYFSYDVKMKEKGDIPEGYSVSREKKERFSLILESASTNQTSMYLCASSPQGSPSGTGELFFGEGSRLTVL.

This chain links TRBV7-9 with TRBJ1-1, with D hard to call. Germline values: CDR1 SEHNR, CDR2 FQNEAQ (reference sequence). V lost 0 bases and J lost 8, with 10 bases in between. This CDR3 comprises 13 residues. CDR3 DNA sequence: TGTGCCAGCAGCTTAGCCGTTGCGACAGAAGCTTTCTTT. Translation gives CASSLAVATEAFF.

The rearrangement links TRBV6-5 to TRBJ2-2; 8 bases match TRBD2. The CDR3 extends over 15 amino acids. With 7 bases clipped from V and 1 base from J, the junction kept 5 bases outside the gene matches. The germline CDR1 and CDR2 sequences are MNHEY and SVGAGI. This CDR3 is CASTGGGRNTGELFF. Written as DNA, the CDR3 is TGTGCCAGCACCGGCGGGGGGCGGAACACCGGGGAGCTGTTTTTT.

The J gene is TRBJ1-1, the V gene TRBV7-9; no clear D gene. This CDR3 is 13 amino acids long. The V end lost 5 bases, the J end lost 6 bases, and 13 bases lay between the germline ends. Germline lookup yields CDR1 SEHNR and CDR2 FQNEAQ (reference sequence). Written as DNA, the CDR3 is TGTGCCAGCAGCCCCTCCTCAGCGGCTGAAGCTTTCTTT. Translation gives CASSPSSAAEAFF.

The genes are TRBV6-5 and TRBJ1-2; D ambiguous. Germline CDR1 MNHEY, CDR2 SVGAGI. The CDR3 has 14 amino acids. Trimming pared 0 bases from V and 8 bases from J, leaving 13 bases between. This CDR3 is CASSYSNSLAGYTF. The CDR3 region has the DNA TGTGCCAGCAGTTACTCGAATAGTCTTGCAGGCTACACCTTC.

This clone was detected only once. The V gene is TRBV6-1, the J gene TRBJ1-6; 7 bases agree with TRBD1. This CDR3 has 15 amino acids. Germline V CDR1 and CDR2: MNHNS, SASEGT. The V gene end was trimmed by 1 base and the J gene end by 10 bases; junction bases not matched to a gene: 7. The CDR3 loop is CASSEETGWRSPLHF. CDR3 sequence (DNA): TGTGCCAGCAGTGAAGAGACAGGGTGGAGATCACCCCTCCACTTT.

The J gene is TRBJ2-5, the V gene TRBV28; the D gene is possibly TRBD1 (5 bases). The CDR3 has 15 amino acids. V shed 2 bases and J shed 2 bases, with 12 bases lying between them. Germline lookup yields CDR1 MDHEN and CDR2 SYDVKM. CDR3 DNA sequence: TGTGCCAGCAGTTTAGGGGCAGGGCCGCAAGAGACCCAGTACTTC. This gives the protein CASSLGAGPQETQYF.

This rearrangement joins TRBV6-5 to TRBJ2-7; tentative D call: TRBD1 (6 bases). CDR3 length: 13 amino acids. The V and J ends lost 2 bases and 9 bases respectively, with 14 bases between them. CDR1 is MNHEY and CDR2 is SVGAGI in the germline V gene. This CDR3 is CASSYTLQGWQYF. The CDR3 DNA sequence: TGTGCCAGCAGTTACACCCTACAGGGTTGGCAGTACTTC.

The chain joins TRBV28 to TRBJ1-2, with 11 nucleotides matching TRBD1. Losses at the gene ends were 6 bases for V and 3 bases for J; bases not matched to a gene: 3. The CDR3 contains 14 residues. Germline V gene sequence: CDR1 MDHEN, CDR2 SYDVKM. The CDR3 sequence: CASRGQGGDYGYTF. The DNA for the CDR3 is TGTGCCAGCAGGGGACAGGGGGGGGACTATGGCTACACCTTC.

The rearrangement links TRBV19 to TRBJ2-7; D remains ambiguous. Per the germline V gene, CDR1 is LNHDA and CDR2 is SQIVND (reference sequence). The CDR3 extends over 13 amino acids. Deletions cut 0 bases from V and 3 bases from J, with 6 bases between. As DNA, the CDR3 is TGTGCCAGTAGTATAGAGTACGGCTACGAGCAGTACTTC. Encoded protein: CASSIEYGYEQYF.

The chain employs TRBV7-9 and TRBJ2-7, with D tentatively TRBD1 (5 bases). The CDR3 runs to 15 residues. Trimming took 1 base from V and 5 from J, leaving 15 bases between them. Germline loops: CDR1 SEHNR, CDR2 FQNEAQ (reference sequence). CDR3 sequence reads: CASSLVAGFSDEQYF. CDR3 sequence (DNA): TGTGCCAGCAGCTTAGTTGCAGGGTTCTCTGACGAGCAGTACTTC.

The V and J genes are TRBV18 and TRBJ2-5, with D possibly being TRBD2 (6 bases). V shed 6 bases and J shed 4 bases, with 21 bases lying between them. The CDR3 contains 16 residues. The germline CDR1 and CDR2 sequences are KGHSH and LQKENI. The CDR3 DNA reads as TGTGCCAGCTCGGCTATCATTGGGGGGAGAGGAGAGACCCAGTACTTC. It is translated as CASSAIIGGRGETQYF.

CDR3 protein: CASSPSRGSDIQYF. CDR3 DNA: TGTGCCAGCAGCCCCTCTCGAGGCTCAGACATTCAGTACTTC. The V call is TRBV6-5, the J call TRBJ2-4, with no clear D. The germline V gene encodes CDR1 MNHEY and CDR2 SVGAGI. Trimming pared 6 bases from V and 8 bases from J, leaving 17 bases between. This CDR3 region has 14 residues.

This rearrangement joins TRBV5-1 to TRBJ1-2; 10 nucleotides align to TRBD1. The J segment lost 2 bases and the V segment lost 3 bases, leaving 25 bases of the junction unmatched. Germline-derived CDR1 and CDR2 are SGHRS and YFSETQ. CDR3 length equals 22 residues. DNA for the CDR3: TGCGCCAGCAGCTCAGGCCGGGACAGGGGCCACCGGAACCTCCCGCTGAACTATGGCTACACCTTC. Residues: CASSSGRDRGHRNLPLNYGYTF.

The V call is TRBV10-3, the J call TRBJ2-1; weak D call: TRBD1 (6 bases). V lost 4 bases and J 7 bases, leaving 14 bases between the germline ends. Germline assignment: CDR1 ENHRY and CDR2 SYGVKD. The CDR3 is made up of 14 amino acids. CDR3 DNA sequence: TGTGCCATCAGTGTTGACAGGCTAAGGAATGAGCAGTTCTTC. Its protein product is CAISVDRLRNEQFF.

The V and J genes are TRBV30 and TRBJ1-5, with unresolved D. This CDR3 comprises 13 residues. V was clipped by 0 bases and J by 6 bases, with 9 bases between them. Germline-derived CDR1 and CDR2 are GTSNPN and SVGIG (reference sequence). The CDR3, as DNA: TGTGCCTGGAGTGTCGGAGGGCTTCAGCCCCAGCATTTT. Protein product: CAWSVGGLQPQHF.

This chain joins TRBV6-5 and TRBJ1-2; TRBD1 matches 7 bases. V trimming: 7 bases; J trimming: 4 bases; junction bases outside the gene matches: 9. CDR3 size: 14 residues. Germline V lookup: CDR1 MNHEY, CDR2 SVGAGI. DNA of the CDR3: TGTGCCAGCATCCCCCGGGGACAGAGCTATGGCTACACCTTC. This translates into CASIPRGQSYGYTF.

The chain combines TRBV5-6 with TRBJ2-5; TRBD2 matches at 9 bases. Trimming removed 4 bases from V and 5 bases from J; junction bases left unmatched: 9. Germline-derived CDR1 and CDR2 are SGHDT and YYEEEE. CDR3 length equals 15 residues. The CDR3 DNA follows: TGTGCCAGCAGCGTGAGACTAGCGGAGGGGGAGACCCAGTACTTC. Translated, it gives CASSVRLAEGETQYF.